This TCR beta chain was recovered during a study of blood T cells in healthy people across ages. Every donor contributed around 10 milliliters of peripheral blood by blood draw. Through a sample-barcoded 5' primer and a J-beta primer mix, a second PCR was run for 7 to 11 cycles. At least 2.5 million CDR3-containing paired-end reads were obtained per sample. TCRdb analysed the 5' RACE reads with MiXCR anew, one entry per CDR3 protein. The table shows over 1,500,000 distinct CDR3 sequences, with 40% to 55% occurring only once. This clonotype was seen a handful of times. Its specificity is not known. Trimming pared 4 bases from V and 2 bases from J, leaving 15 bases between. CDR1 and CDR2 (germline): SGHTA, FQGNSA. There are 15 residues in the CDR3. Whole-study results and caveats: Reliance upon unsorted PBMCs precluded definitive naive versus antigen-experienced comparison. Per million T cells, TCR beta diversity dropped roughly linearly as age increased.

The sample taken for sequencing was blood. V and J are TRBV7-2 and TRBJ2-7, with no clear D. The receptor was derived from a woman between 35 and 50 years old in good health. The DNA of the CDR3 is TGTGCCAGCAGCTCCAGGCCGCCTCCTCCCTACGAGCAGTACTTC. This sequence encodes CASSSRPPPPYEQYF. The full variable domain, completed using reference TRBV7-2 and TRBJ2-7, is GAGVSQSPSNKVTEKGKDVELRCDPISGHTALYWYRQSLGQGLEFLIYFQGNSAPDKSGLPSDRFSAERTGGSVSTLTIQRTQQEDSAVYLCASSSRPPPPYEQYFGPGTRLTVT.